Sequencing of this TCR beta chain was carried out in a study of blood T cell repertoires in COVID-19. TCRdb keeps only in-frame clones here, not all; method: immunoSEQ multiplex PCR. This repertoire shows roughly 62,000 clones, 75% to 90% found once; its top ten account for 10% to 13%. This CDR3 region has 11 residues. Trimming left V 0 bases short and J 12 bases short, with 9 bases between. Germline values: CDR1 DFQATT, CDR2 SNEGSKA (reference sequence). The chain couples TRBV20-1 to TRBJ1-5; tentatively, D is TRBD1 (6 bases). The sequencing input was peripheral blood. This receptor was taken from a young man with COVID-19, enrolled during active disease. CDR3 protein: CSARDPGDQHF. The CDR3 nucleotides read TGCAGTGCTAGAGATCCAGGGGACCAGCATTTT.